This T cell receptor (beta chain) was found in a study of T cell responses to AZD1222 COVID-19 vaccine. Data came from immunoSEQ multiplex PCR; TCRdb stores just in-frame clones and leaves some out. The repertoire holds around 96,000 clones, with more than 70% as singletons. Details on this clone: Its antigen is not identified.

CDR1 and CDR2 from the germline V gene are MGHRA and YSYEKL. V shed 4 bases and J 6 bases; nucleotides not matched to a gene: 7. The CDR3 is made up of 14 amino acids. Study-wide results and limits: Donors were mostly white British, more females; clonal diversity possibly underestimated. In all cases, repertoires were sampled only after the peak T cell response.

The input for sequencing was peripheral blood, taken on day 0 of AZD1222 vaccination. This chain joins TRBV4-1 and TRBJ2-3; the match to TRBD2 covers 7 bases. The TCR originated in an adult in good health. The CDR3 spells CASSRGGERDTQYF. The CDR3, as DNA: TGCGCCAGCAGCCGGGGAGGGGAGCGGGATACGCAGTATTTT.